Below, 8 T cell receptor beta chains from the same sample are listed, as sequenced in a study of regulatory T cells in long-lasting Graves disease. Libraries of TCR beta came from iRepertoire HTBI primers plus Arm-PCR of CDR3 regions. A single record per CDR3 protein comes from TCRdb applying MiXCR to the multiplex PCR reads. The table lists hundreds of thousands of distinct CDR3 sequences, approximately 15% of them singletons. The time point is: newly diagnosed GD, antithyroid drugs for less than 3 months. From RNA extracted from PBMCs, the TCR library was made. The same specimen was also included in a second study, on T cells in Graves' hyperthyroidism and ophthalmopathy.

The source was peripheral blood mononuclear cells (PBMCs), collected at new diagnosis, from a patient treated with antithyroid drugs. These TCRs come from a woman between 40 and 50 years old with Graves disease.

CDR3 protein: CSVNRGRGEQYF. The CDR3 DNA reads as TGCAGCGTGAACAGGGGGCGCGGCGAGCAGTACTTC. The gene calls are TRBV29-1 and TRBJ2-7, with 9 bases fitting TRBD1. V lost 6 bases to trimming and J lost 6 bases; unmatched junction nucleotides: 6. This CDR3 contains 12 residues. Germline V CDR1 and CDR2: SQVTM, ANQGSEA.

The sample holds many counts of this clonotype. This chain joins TRBV11-2 and TRBJ2-5; 9 positions agree with TRBD2. Germline V gene data show CDR1 as SGHAT and CDR2 as FQNNGV. The CDR3 has 17 amino acids. The trim removed 7 bases at V and 2 bases at J, leaving 14 bases unmatched. CDR3 sequence: CASNHVASGISQETQYF. The CDR3 DNA sequence: TGTGCCAGCAACCACGTCGCTAGCGGGATTTCTCAAGAGACCCAGTACTTC.

The CDR3 loop reads CASSQDTGQGLAGELFF. The CDR3 coding sequence is TGTGCCAGCAGCCAAGATACAGGACAGGGGTTAGCCGGGGAGCTGTTTTTT. This chain connects TRBV4-2 to TRBJ2-2, with 9 bases matching TRBD1. With V trimmed by 0 bases and J by 6 bases, 8 bases remained unmatched. Germline CDR1 LGHNA, CDR2 YNFKEQ. This CDR3 is 17 amino acids long.

This clonotype was observed at least ten times. The chain carries TRBV28 and TRBJ2-5; 9 bases fit TRBD1. The CDR3 sequence is 15 residues long. Losses at the gene ends were 4 bases for V and 2 bases for J; bases not matched to a gene: 5. Germline CDR1 and CDR2: MDHEN and SYDVKM. CDR3 in amino acids: CASSSPGTGQETQYF. The DNA of the CDR3 is TGTGCCAGCAGTTCCCCCGGGACAGGGCAAGAGACCCAGTACTTC.

This clonotype was seen at least ten times. The rearrangement joins TRBV28 to TRBJ2-2; D call uncertain. The germline gives CDR1 MDHEN, CDR2 SYDVKM. The CDR3 extends over 15 amino acids. V was trimmed by 6 bases and J by 0 bases, leaving 11 bases between them. The CDR3 region is CASSASVANTGELFF. In nucleotides, the CDR3 is TGTGCCAGCAGCGCTAGTGTCGCGAACACCGGGGAGCTGTTTTTT.

This clonotype was seen repeatedly, ten times or more. The V and J genes are TRBV6-5 and TRBJ1-2; tentative D call: TRBD1 (5 bases). From germline, CDR1 is MNHEY and CDR2 SVGAGI. The CDR3 is 15 residues long. V shed 0 bases and J shed 2 bases, with 10 bases lying between them. The CDR3, as DNA: TGTGCCAGCAGTTACTCCTCCGCAGGGAACTATGGCTACACCTTC. Translating gives CASSYSSAGNYGYTF.

This clonotype was found many times. V and J are TRBV7-2 and TRBJ2-4; TRBD1 matches at 7 bases. V was clipped by 5 bases and J by 0 bases; unmatched bases: 19. The length of the CDR3 is 20 residues. CDR1 and CDR2 from the germline V gene are SGHTA and FQGNSA. The CDR3 DNA sequence: TGTGCCAGCAGCCACACAGGGGTGGGCCCCTTCCCCCTAGCCAAAAACATTCAGTACTTC. This translates into CASSHTGVGPFPLAKNIQYF.

This clonotype was recorded at least ten times. The chain is built from TRBV10-3 and TRBJ2-5; 7 bases match TRBD1. Germline CDR1 is ENHRY and CDR2 is SYGVKD. This CDR3 comprises 12 residues. V lost 8 bases to trimming and J lost 5 bases; unmatched junction nucleotides: 5. This chain's CDR3 is CAIRGRGETQYF. Written as DNA, the CDR3 is TGTGCCATCCGAGGCAGGGGGGAGACCCAGTACTTC.